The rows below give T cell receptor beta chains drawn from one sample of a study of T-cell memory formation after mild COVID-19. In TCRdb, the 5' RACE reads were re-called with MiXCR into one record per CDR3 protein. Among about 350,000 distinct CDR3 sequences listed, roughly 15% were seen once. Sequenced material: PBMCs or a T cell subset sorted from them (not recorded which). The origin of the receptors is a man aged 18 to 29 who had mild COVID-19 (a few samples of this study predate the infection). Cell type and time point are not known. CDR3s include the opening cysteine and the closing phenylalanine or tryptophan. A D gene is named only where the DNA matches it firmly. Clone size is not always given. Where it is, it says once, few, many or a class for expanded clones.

DNA: TGCAGTGCTAGAGTAGGGAGCTTTCGTGAGACCCAGTACTTC
CDR3: CSARVGSFRETQYF
size: .
D: .
J: TRBJ2-5
V: TRBV20-1
length: 14

DNA: TGCAGTGCCCCTGCGGGACTAGCGGGGGGCCGGAATGAGCAGTTCTTC
CDR3: CSAPAGLAGGRNEQFF
size: many
D: TRBD2
J: TRBJ2-1
V: TRBV20-1
length: 16

DNA: TGCAGTGCTCATGGCGGGATTGGCTACACCTTC
CDR3: CSAHGGIGYTF
size: .
D: .
J: TRBJ1-2
V: TRBV20-1
length: 11

DNA: TGTGCCAGCGAAAACGGGGTCACAGATACGCAGTATTTT
CDR3: CASENGVTDTQYF
size: .
D: .
J: TRBJ2-3
V: TRBV28
length: 13

DNA: TGCAGTGCTCCCCCGGGACAGGGAAGAAACTATGGCTACACCTTC
CDR3: CSAPPGQGRNYGYTF
size: few
D: TRBD1
J: TRBJ1-2
V: TRBV20-1
length: 15

DNA: TGCAGTGCTAGAGTAGGGACCGGAGGTTACGAGCAGTACTTC
CDR3: CSARVGTGGYEQYF
size: .
D: .
J: TRBJ2-7
V: TRBV20-1
length: 14

DNA: TGTGCCAGCAGCACGGGACAGGGGGCTTTGGGCACTGAAGCTTTCTTT
CDR3: CASSTGQGALGTEAFF
size: many
D: TRBD1
J: TRBJ1-1
V: TRBV5-6
length: 16

DNA: TGCAGTGCTAGACCCCAGCCGGGGGATGGCTACACCTTC
CDR3: CSARPQPGDGYTF
size: .
D: .
J: TRBJ1-2
V: TRBV20-1
length: 13

DNA: TGCGCCAGCAGCCAGGGGGTACACACTGAAGCTTTCTTT
CDR3: CASSQGVHTEAFF
size: .
D: .
J: TRBJ1-1
V: TRBV4-1
length: 13

DNA: TGCAGTGTTTCTTGCCGGGACCGAAATGAAAAACTGTTTTTT
CDR3: CSVSCRDRNEKLFF
size: .
D: .
J: TRBJ1-4
V: TRBV20-1
length: 14

DNA: TGCAGCGTTGCGACCGGGACAGGGTCAGATACGCAGTATTTT
CDR3: CSVATGTGSDTQYF
size: many
D: TRBD1
J: TRBJ2-3
V: TRBV29-1
length: 14

DNA: TGCGCCAGCAGCCAAGAACGAAGCGGTTACTACGAGCAGTACTTC
CDR3: CASSQERSGYYEQYF
size: few
D: .
J: TRBJ2-7
V: TRBV4-3
length: 15

DNA: TGTGCCAGCAGTCCCGCGTGGGACAGGGACGTGAAAGGGAATTCACCCCTCCACTTT
CDR3: CASSPAWDRDVKGNSPLHF
size: few
D: TRBD1
J: TRBJ1-6
V: TRBV7-9
length: 19

DNA: TGCGCCAGCAGCCAAGTCGGCGGAAGCTCCTACAATGAGCAGTTCTTC
CDR3: CASSQVGGSSYNEQFF
size: .
D: .
J: TRBJ2-1
V: TRBV4-3
length: 16

DNA: TGCAGTGCTAGGGGGTCAGCACCCGGGGAGCTGTTTTTT
CDR3: CSARGSAPGELFF
size: .
D: .
J: TRBJ2-2
V: TRBV20-1
length: 13

DNA: TGTGCCAGCAGCTCACGAATGGAGGGGACCCAGTACTTC
CDR3: CASSSRMEGTQYF
size: .
D: .
J: TRBJ2-5
V: TRBV7-2
length: 13

DNA: TGTGCCAGCAGCAAGTCGGAGGTCCCACCTTTCGGCTATGGCTACACCTTC
CDR3: CASSKSEVPPFGYGYTF
size: .
D: .
J: TRBJ1-2
V: TRBV9
length: 17

DNA: TGTGCCAGCAGTCCCCAGGGATCCTATAATTCACCCCTCCACTTT
CDR3: CASSPQGSYNSPLHF
size: .
D: .
J: TRBJ1-6
V: TRBV12-3/TRBV12-4
length: 15

DNA: TGTGCCAGCAGCTACGGACTAGCGGGAACACAGGCCAAAAACATTCAGTACTTC
CDR3: CASSYGLAGTQAKNIQYF
size: many
D: TRBD2
J: TRBJ2-4
V: TRBV7-2
length: 18

DNA: TGTGCCAGCAGCCCCCGGACCGCTACCTACGAGCAGTACTTC
CDR3: CASSPRTATYEQYF
size: few
D: .
J: TRBJ2-7
V: TRBV6-5
length: 14

DNA: TGTGCCAGCAGCTCCCCGGGACAGGGCTTAGGCACCGGGGAGCTGTTTTTT
CDR3: CASSSPGQGLGTGELFF
size: few
D: TRBD1
J: TRBJ2-2
V: TRBV7-2
length: 17

DNA: TGTGCCAGCAGTCGTGGGGCAGACTATGGCTACACCTTC
CDR3: CASSRGADYGYTF
size: .
D: .
J: TRBJ1-2
V: TRBV6-5
length: 13

DNA: TGTGCCAGCAGATCGGACAGCACCTCGAGCTCCTACAATGAGCAGTTCTTC
CDR3: CASRSDSTSSSYNEQFF
size: many
D: .
J: TRBJ2-1
V: TRBV7-9
length: 17

DNA: TGCGCCAGCAGCACTGGGACTCGCCCTGACACAGATACGCAGTATTTT
CDR3: CASSTGTRPDTDTQYF
size: .
D: .
J: TRBJ2-3
V: TRBV5-1
length: 16

DNA: TGTGCCAGCAGCTTAGTGCCCATGGAGACCCAGTACTTC
CDR3: CASSLVPMETQYF
size: many
D: .
J: TRBJ2-5
V: TRBV7-9
length: 13

DNA: TGTGCCGGCAGCTTACGGGACAGGGGGAACAATGAGCAGTTCTTC
CDR3: CAGSLRDRGNNEQFF
size: .
D: TRBD1
J: TRBJ2-1
V: TRBV7-9
length: 15